The 2 T cell receptor beta chains given below trace back to one sample, sequenced in a study of control samples from healthy donors and cancer patients. Measured with immunoSEQ multiplex PCR; TCRdb has only the in-frame clones, and not every one. In the table there are under 90,000 clones, approximately 92% of which are singletons. Material: blood. Every receptor here comes from a woman aged 60 to 75 in good health.

The V gene is TRBV5-1, the J gene TRBJ1-5; D remains unclear. This CDR3 region has 15 residues. V lost 0 bases and J 2 bases, leaving 9 bases between the germline ends. Germline CDR1 SGHRS, CDR2 YFSETQ. The CDR3 nucleotides are TGCGCCAGCAGCTTGGAGTCAGGTCGCAATCAGCCCCAGCATTTT. Translation gives CASSLESGRNQPQHF.

The chain has TRBV11-2 and TRBJ1-4, with 9 bases lining up with TRBD1. Germline CDR1 reads SGHAT; CDR2 reads FQNNGV. The CDR3 totals 18 residues. V shed 5 bases, J shed 5 bases, and the junction held 15 bases outside the gene matches. CDR3 DNA sequence: TGTGCCAGCAGCCGTAACCCCCGAAGCGGACAGGGGAATGAAAAACTGTTTTTT. This encodes CASSRNPRSGQGNEKLFF. Full variable domain (remainder filled in from reference TRBV11-2 and TRBJ1-4): EAGVAQSPRYKIIEKRQSVAFWCNPISGHATLYWYQQILGQGPKLLIQFQNNGVVDDSQLPKDRFSAERLKGVDSTLKIQPAKLEDSAVYLCASSRNPRSGQGNEKLFFGSGTQLSVL.